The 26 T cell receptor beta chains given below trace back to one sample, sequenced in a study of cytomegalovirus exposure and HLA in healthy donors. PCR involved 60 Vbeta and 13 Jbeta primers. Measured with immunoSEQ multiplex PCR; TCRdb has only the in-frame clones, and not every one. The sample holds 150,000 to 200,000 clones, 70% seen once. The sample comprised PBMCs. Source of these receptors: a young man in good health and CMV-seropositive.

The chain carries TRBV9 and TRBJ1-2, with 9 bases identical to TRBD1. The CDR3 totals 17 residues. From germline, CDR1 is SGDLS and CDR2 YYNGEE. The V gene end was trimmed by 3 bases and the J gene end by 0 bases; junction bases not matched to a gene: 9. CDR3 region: CASSARTGEVPNYGYTF. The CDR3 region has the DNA TGTGCCAGCAGCGCTAGGACAGGGGAGGTTCCTAACTATGGCTACACCTTC.

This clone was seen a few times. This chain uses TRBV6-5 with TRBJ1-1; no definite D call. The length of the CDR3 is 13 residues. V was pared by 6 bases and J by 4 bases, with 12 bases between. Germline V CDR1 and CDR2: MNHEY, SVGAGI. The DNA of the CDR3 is TGTGCCAGCAGCCCCTACTCGGGCACTGAAGCTTTCTTT. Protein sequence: CASSPYSGTEAFF.

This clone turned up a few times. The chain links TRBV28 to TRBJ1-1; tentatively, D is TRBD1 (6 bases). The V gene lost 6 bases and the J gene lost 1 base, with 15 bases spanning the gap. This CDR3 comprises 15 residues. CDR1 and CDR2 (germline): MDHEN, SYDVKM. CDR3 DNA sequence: TGTGCCAGCAGCTCCCCGGGGGGGGCGAACACTGAAGCTTTCTTT. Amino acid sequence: CASSSPGGANTEAFF.

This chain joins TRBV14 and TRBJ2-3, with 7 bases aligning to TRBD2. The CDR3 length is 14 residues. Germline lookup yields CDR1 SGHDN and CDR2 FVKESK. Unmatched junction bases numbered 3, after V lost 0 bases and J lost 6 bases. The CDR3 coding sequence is TGTGCCAGCAGCCAAGATTGGGGGGGGGATACGCAGTATTTT. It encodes CASSQDWGGDTQYF.

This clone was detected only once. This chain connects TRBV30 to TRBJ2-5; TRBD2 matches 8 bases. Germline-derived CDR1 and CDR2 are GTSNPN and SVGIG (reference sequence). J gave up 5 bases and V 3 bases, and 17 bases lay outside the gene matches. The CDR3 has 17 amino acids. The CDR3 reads CAWSEERTAGRGETQYF. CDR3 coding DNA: TGTGCCTGGAGCGAAGAGAGGACGGCCGGGAGGGGGGAGACCCAGTACTTC.

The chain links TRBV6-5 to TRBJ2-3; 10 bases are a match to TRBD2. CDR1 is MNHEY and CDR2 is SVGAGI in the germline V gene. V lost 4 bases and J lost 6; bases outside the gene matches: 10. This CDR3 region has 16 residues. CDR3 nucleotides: TGTGCCAGCAGTTCCCTCCAACTAGCGGGGCAGGATACGCAGTATTTT. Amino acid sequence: CASSSLQLAGQDTQYF.

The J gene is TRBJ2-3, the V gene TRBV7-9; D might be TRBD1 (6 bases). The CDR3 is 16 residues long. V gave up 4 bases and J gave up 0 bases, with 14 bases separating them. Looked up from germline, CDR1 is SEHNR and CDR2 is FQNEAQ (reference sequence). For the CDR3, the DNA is TGTGCCAGCAGCTCCAGGGGTTCCTATAGCACAGATACGCAGTATTTT. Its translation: CASSSRGSYSTDTQYF.

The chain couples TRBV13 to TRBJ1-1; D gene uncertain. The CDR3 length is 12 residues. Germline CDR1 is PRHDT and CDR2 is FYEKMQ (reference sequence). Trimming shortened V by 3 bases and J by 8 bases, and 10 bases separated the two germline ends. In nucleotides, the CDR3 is TGTGCCAGCAGCTTGGGTGAGACAGAAGCTTTCTTT. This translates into CASSLGETEAFF.

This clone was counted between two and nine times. In nucleotides, the CDR3 is TGTGCCATCAGTGAATCAGGGGCTAACTATGGCTACACCTTC. Protein product: CAISESGANYGYTF. The V and J genes are TRBV10-3 and TRBJ1-2; tentative D call: TRBD1 (6 bases). Germline V gene data show CDR1 as ENHRY and CDR2 as SYGVKD. The CDR3 is made up of 14 amino acids. Trimming left V 3 bases short and J 0 bases short, with 8 bases between.

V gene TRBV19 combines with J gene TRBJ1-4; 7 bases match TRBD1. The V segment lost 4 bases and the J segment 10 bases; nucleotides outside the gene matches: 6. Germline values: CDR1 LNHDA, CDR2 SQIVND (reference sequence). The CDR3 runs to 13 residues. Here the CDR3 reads CASSTTGPGKLFF. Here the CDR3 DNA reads TGTGCCAGTAGTACGACAGGGCCAGGAAAACTGTTTTTT.

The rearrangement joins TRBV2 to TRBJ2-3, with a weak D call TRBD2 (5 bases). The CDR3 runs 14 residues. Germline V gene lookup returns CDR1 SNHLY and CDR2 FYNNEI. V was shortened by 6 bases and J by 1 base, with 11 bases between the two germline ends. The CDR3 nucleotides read TGTGCCAGCAGCCCGGACTTGCGCACAGATACGCAGTATTTT. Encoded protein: CASSPDLRTDTQYF.

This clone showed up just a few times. CDR3 in DNA: TGTGCCAGCAGTGGGACAGGTATTATGGGTCAGCCCCAGCATTTT. Translated, it gives CASSGTGIMGQPQHF. The chain uses TRBV27 and TRBJ1-5; 8 bases fit TRBD1. Germline lookup yields CDR1 MNHEY and CDR2 SMNVEV (reference sequence). The CDR3 totals 15 residues. V lost 5 bases to trimming and J lost 6 bases; unmatched junction nucleotides: 9.

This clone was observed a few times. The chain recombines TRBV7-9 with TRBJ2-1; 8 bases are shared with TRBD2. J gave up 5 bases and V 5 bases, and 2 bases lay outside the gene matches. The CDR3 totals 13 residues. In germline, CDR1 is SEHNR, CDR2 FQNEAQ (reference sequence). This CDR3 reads CASSLTSDNEQFF. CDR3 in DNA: TGTGCCAGCAGCCTGACTAGCGACAATGAGCAGTTCTTC.

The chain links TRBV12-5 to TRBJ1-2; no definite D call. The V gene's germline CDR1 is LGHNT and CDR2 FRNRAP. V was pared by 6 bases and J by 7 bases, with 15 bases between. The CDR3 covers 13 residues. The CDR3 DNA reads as TGTGCTAGTGGGCCTGGCAGTTCCTCTGGCTACACCTTC. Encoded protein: CASGPGSSSGYTF. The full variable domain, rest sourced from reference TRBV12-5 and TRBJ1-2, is DARVTQTPRHKVTEMGQEVTMRCQPILGHNTVFWYRQTMMQGLELLAYFRNRAPLDDSGMPKDRFSAEMPDATLATLKIQPSEPRDSAVYFCASGPGSSSGYTFGSGTRLTVV.

In DNA, the CDR3 is TGTGCCAGCAGCGTAGCAGGGGCCCGACGGACTGAAAAACTGTTTTTT. Amino acids: CASSVAGARRTEKLFF. The genes are TRBV9 and TRBJ1-4, with D possibly matching TRBD1 (6 bases). The CDR3 extends over 16 amino acids. Germline loops: CDR1 SGDLS, CDR2 YYNGEE. Between the trimmed V and J ends, which lost 0 bases and 7 bases, there was a span of 16 bases.

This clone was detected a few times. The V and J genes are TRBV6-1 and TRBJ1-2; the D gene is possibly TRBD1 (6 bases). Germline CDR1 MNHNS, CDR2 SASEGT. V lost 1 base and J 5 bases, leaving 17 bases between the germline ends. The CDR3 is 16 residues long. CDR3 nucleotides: TGTGCCAGCAGTGAAGGACGGACGGGGGGCGGGTATGGCTACACCTTC. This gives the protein CASSEGRTGGGYGYTF.

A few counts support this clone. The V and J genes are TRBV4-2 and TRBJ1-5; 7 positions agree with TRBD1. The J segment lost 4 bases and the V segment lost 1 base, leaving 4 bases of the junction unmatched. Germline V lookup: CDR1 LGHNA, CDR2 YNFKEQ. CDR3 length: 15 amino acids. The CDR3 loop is CASSQGDRANQPQHF. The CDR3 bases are TGTGCCAGCAGCCAAGGAGACAGGGCTAATCAGCCCCAGCATTTT.

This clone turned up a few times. The CDR3 spells CASSLYRTISTDTQYF. The CDR3 DNA reads TGTGCCAGCAGCTTATACAGGACTATTAGCACAGATACGCAGTATTTT. This sequence joins TRBV5-6 and TRBJ2-3; D possibly corresponds to TRBD2 (6 bases). Germline-derived CDR1 and CDR2 are SGHDT and YYEEEE. CDR3 length: 16 amino acids. Trimming took 2 bases from V and 0 from J, leaving 13 bases between them.

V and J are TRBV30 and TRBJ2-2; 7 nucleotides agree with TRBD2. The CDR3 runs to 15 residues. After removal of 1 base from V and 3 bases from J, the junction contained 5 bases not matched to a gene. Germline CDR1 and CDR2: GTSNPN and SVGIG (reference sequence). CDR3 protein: CAWSGEGGYTGELFF. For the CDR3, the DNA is TGTGCCTGGAGTGGGGAGGGAGGGTACACCGGGGAGCTGTTTTTT. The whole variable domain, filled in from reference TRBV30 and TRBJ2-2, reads SQTIHQWPATLVQPVGSPLSLECTVEGTSNPNLYWYRQAAGRGLQLLFYSVGIGQISSEVPQNLSASRPQDRQFILSSKKLLLSDSGFYLCAWSGEGGYTGELFFGEGSRLTVL.

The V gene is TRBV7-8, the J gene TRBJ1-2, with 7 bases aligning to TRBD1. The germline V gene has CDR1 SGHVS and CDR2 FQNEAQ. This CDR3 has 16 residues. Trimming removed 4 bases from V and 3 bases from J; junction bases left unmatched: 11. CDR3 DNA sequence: TGTGCCAGCAGCTCCTCCCGTGAGACAGGGCACTATGGCTACACCTTC. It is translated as CASSSSRETGHYGYTF.

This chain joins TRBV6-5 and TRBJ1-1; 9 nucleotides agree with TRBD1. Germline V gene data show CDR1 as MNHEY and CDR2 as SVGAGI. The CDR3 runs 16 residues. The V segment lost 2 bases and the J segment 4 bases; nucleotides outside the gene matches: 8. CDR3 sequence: CASSYEQGARFTEAFF. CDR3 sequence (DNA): TGTGCCAGCAGTTACGAACAGGGGGCGCGGTTCACTGAAGCTTTCTTT.

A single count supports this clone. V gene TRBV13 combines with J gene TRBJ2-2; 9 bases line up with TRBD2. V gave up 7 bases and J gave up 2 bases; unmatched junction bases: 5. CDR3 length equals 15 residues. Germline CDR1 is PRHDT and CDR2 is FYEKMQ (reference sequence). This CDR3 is CASTSGGTNTGELFF. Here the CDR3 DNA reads TGTGCCAGCACCAGCGGGGGGACAAACACCGGGGAGCTGTTTTTT.

The CDR3 DNA reads TGTGCCAGCAGTTACCAGGGGGCGGGGGAGCAGTTCTTC. This gives the protein CASSYQGAGEQFF. This chain connects TRBV2 to TRBJ2-1, with 8 nucleotides matching TRBD1. CDR3 length equals 13 residues. Germline loops: CDR1 SNHLY, CDR2 FYNNEI. V trimming: 5 bases; J trimming: 10 bases; junction bases outside the gene matches: 7.

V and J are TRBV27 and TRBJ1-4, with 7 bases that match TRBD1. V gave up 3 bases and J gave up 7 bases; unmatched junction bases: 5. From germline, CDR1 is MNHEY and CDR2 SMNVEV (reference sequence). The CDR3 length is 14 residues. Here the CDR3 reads CASSFGGQTEKLFF. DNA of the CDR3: TGTGCCAGCAGTTTTGGGGGACAGACTGAAAAACTGTTTTTT. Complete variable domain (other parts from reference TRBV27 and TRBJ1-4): EAQVTQNPRYLITVTGKKLTVTCSQNMNHEYMSWYRQDPGLGLRQIYYSMNVEVTDKGDVPEGYKVSRKEKRNFPLILESPSPNQTSLYFCASSFGGQTEKLFFGSGTQLSVL.

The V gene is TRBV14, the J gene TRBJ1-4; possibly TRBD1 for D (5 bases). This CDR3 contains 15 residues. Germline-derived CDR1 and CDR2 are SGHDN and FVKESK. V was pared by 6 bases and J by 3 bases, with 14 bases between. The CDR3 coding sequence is TGTGCCAGCAGTCCGTTAGGGGCTCCTAATGAAAAACTGTTTTTT. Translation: CASSPLGAPNEKLFF.

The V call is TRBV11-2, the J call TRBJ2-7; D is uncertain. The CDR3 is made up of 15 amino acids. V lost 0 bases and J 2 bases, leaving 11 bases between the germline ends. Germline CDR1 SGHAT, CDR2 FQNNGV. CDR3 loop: CASSLDRDVAYEQYV. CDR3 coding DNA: TGTGCCAGCAGCTTAGACAGAGACGTAGCCTACGAGCAGTACGTC.